The clone carrying this T cell receptor beta chain was detected many times. The data stem from a study of neurological immune-mediated disorders. The method for making cDNA was 5'RACE, and it used 10-nucleotide random UMIs. The output of every sequencing run, over 190 million TCR-beta sequences, came from 15-18 subjects. A single record per CDR3 protein comes from TCRdb applying MiXCR to the 5' RACE reads. Of around 31,000 distinct CDR3 sequences listed, approximately 4.1% were seen once; the top ten hold roughly 23%. For sorted libraries, the input was approximately 1 million CD4+ or CD8+ T cells. V lost 4 bases and J 0 bases, leaving 7 bases between the germline ends. The CDR3 consists of 13 residues.

This chain connects TRBV12-3 or TRBV12-4 to TRBJ2-7; no firm D call. The source is a woman aged 40 to 50 in good health. The material sequenced was CD4+ T cells from blood. DNA for the CDR3: TGTGCCAGCAGTTCTCTGAGCTCCTACGAGCAGTACTTC. Translation: CASSSLSSYEQYF.